This T cell receptor beta chain was recorded in a study of OX40 agonist ivuxolimab in advanced cancers. Only in-frame clones appear in the TCRdb table, and some are missing; sequencing was by immunoSEQ multiplex PCR. The table has around 47,000 clones, roughly 80% seen once. Trimming removed 1 base from V and 4 bases from J, with 10 bases in between. CDR1 is SEHNR, CDR2 FQNEAQ, per germline (reference sequence). CDR3 size: 14 residues. The source is an adult with an advanced solid tumor such as melanoma, head and neck, liver or kidney cancer. Sample: CD4+ or CD8+ T cells sorted from blood, taken in a trial of the OX40 agonist ivuxolimab. The chain links TRBV7-9 to TRBJ1-1, with TRBD1 as a possible D gene (5 bases). The CDR3 sequence: CASSLGGSGTEAFF. The CDR3 DNA reads as TGTGCCAGCAGCTTAGGGGGGAGCGGCACTGAAGCTTTCTTT.